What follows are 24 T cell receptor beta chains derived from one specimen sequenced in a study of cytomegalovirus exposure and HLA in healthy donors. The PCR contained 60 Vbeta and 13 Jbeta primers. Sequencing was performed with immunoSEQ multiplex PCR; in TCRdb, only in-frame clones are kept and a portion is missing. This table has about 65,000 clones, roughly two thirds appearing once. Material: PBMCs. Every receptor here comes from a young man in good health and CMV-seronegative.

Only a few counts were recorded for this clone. CDR3 nucleotide sequence: TGTGCCAGCAGTTCCCTATCGGTTCGGTTCAACACTGAAGCTTTCTTT. This translates into CASSSLSVRFNTEAFF. V gene TRBV6-5 combines with J gene TRBJ1-1; no clear D gene. This CDR3 is 16 amino acids long. Germline V gene sequence: CDR1 MNHEY, CDR2 SVGAGI. With 4 bases removed from V and 2 bases from J, the gap between germline ends came to 17 bases.

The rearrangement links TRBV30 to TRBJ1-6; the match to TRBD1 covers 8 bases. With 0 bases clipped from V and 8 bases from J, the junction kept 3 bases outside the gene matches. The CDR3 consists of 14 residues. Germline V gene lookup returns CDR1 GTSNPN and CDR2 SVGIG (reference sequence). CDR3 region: CAWSVRGQDSPLHF. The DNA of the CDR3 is TGTGCCTGGAGTGTACGGGGACAGGATTCACCCCTCCACTTT.

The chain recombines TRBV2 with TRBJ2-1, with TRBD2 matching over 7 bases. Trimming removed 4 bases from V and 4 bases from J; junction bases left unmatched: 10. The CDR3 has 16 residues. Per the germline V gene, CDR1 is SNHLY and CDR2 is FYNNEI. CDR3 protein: CASSAGLGGSYNEQFF. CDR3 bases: TGTGCCAGCAGTGCCGGACTGGGAGGGTCATACAATGAGCAGTTCTTC.

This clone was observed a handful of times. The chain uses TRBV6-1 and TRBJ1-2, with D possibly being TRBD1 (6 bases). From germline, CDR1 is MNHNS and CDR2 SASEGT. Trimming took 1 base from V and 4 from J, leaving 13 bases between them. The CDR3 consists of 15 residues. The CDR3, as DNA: TGTGCCAGCAGTGAAGGATCCAGGGGTGGCTATGGCTACACCTTC. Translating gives CASSEGSRGGYGYTF.

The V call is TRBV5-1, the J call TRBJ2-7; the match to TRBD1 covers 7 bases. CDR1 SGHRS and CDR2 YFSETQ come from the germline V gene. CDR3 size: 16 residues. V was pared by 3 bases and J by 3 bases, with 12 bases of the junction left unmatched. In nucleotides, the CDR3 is TGCGCCAGCAGCTCGACCACAGGGGAAGAGGTCTACGAGCAGTACTTC. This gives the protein CASSSTTGEEVYEQYF.

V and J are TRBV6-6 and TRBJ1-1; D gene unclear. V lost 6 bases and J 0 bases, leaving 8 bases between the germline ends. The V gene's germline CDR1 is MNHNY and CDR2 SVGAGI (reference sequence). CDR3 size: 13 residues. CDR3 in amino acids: CASSADMNTEAFF. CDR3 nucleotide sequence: TGTGCCAGCAGCGCCGACATGAACACTGAAGCTTTCTTT.

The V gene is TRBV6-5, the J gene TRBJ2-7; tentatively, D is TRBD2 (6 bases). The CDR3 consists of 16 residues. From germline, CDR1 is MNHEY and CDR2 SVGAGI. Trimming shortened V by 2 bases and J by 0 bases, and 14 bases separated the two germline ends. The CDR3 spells CASSYMGGSSSYEQYF. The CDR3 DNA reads TGTGCCAGCAGTTACATGGGGGGATCAAGCTCCTACGAGCAGTACTTC.

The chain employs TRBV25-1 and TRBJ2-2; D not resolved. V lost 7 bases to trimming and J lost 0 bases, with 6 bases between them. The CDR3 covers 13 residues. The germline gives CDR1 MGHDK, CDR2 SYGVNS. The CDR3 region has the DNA TGTGCCAGCACCAGGACGAACACCGGGGAGCTGTTTTTT. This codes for CASTRTNTGELFF.

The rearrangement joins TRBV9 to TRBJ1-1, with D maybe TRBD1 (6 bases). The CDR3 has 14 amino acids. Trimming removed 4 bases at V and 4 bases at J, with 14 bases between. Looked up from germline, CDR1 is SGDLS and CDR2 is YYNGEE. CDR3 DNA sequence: TGTGCCAGCAGCCCCCGACAGGCCGTCACTGAAGCTTTCTTT. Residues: CASSPRQAVTEAFF.

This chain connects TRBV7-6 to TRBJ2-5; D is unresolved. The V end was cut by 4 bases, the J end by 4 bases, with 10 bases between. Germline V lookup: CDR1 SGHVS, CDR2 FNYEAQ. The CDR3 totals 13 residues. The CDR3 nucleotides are TGTGCCAGCAGCTCCGAGAATGTAGAGACCCAGTACTTC. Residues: CASSSENVETQYF.

The CDR3 DNA is TGTGCCAGCGGGGGGAGGTCCTACAATGAGCAGTTCTTC. As protein: CASGGRSYNEQFF. The chain uses TRBV6-5 and TRBJ2-1; weak D call: TRBD2 (6 bases). Germline V gene data show CDR1 as MNHEY and CDR2 as SVGAGI. The V and J ends lost 8 bases and 1 base respectively, with 9 bases between them. The CDR3 consists of 13 residues.

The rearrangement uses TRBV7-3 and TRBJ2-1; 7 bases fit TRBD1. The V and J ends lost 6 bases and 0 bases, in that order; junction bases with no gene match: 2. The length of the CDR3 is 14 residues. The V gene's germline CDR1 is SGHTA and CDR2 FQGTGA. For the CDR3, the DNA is TGTGCCAGCAGGTCAGGGGGCTCCTACAATGAGCAGTTCTTC. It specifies CASRSGGSYNEQFF.

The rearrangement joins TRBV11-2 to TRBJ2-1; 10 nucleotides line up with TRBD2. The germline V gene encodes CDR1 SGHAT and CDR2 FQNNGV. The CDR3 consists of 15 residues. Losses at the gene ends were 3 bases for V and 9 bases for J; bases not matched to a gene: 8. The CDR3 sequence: CASSFSGGAGTEQFF. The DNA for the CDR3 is TGTGCCAGCAGCTTCAGCGGGGGGGCGGGTACTGAGCAGTTCTTC.

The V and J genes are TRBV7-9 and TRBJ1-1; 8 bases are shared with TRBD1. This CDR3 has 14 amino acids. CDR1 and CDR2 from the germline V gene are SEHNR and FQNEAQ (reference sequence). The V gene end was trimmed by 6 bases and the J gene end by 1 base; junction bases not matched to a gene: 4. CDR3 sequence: CASSRGQGNTEAFF. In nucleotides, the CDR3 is TGTGCCAGCAGTCGCGGACAGGGGAACACTGAAGCTTTCTTT.

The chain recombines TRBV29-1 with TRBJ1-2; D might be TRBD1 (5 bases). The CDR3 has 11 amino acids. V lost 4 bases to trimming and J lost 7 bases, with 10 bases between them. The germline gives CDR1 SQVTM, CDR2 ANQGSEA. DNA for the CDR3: TGCAGCGTTGGGGAGGGGAGTGGCTACACCTTC. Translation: CSVGEGSGYTF.

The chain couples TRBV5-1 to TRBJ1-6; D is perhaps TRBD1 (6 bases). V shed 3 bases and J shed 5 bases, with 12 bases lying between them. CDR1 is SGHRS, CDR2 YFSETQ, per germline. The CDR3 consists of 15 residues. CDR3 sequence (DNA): TGCGCCAGCAGCTCCGGGCAGGGGAATAATTCACCCCTCCACTTT. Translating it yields CASSSGQGNNSPLHF.

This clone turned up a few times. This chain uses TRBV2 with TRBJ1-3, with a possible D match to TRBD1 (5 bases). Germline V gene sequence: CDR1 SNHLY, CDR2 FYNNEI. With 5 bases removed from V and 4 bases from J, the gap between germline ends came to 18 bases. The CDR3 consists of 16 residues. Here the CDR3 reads CASSWDSPGSGNTIYF. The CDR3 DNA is TGTGCCAGCAGTTGGGACTCGCCGGGCTCCGGAAACACCATATATTTT.

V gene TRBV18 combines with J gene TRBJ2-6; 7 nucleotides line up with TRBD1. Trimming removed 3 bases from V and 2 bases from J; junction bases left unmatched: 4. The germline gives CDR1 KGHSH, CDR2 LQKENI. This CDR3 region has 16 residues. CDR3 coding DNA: TGTGCCAGCTCACCCGTAACAGGGGCTGGGGCCAACGTCCTGACTTTC. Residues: CASSPVTGAGANVLTF.

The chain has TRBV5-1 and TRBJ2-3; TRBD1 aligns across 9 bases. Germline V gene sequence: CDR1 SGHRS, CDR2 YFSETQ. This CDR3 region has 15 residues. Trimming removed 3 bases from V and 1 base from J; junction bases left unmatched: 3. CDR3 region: CASSWGQGGTDTQYF. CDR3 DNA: TGCGCCAGCAGCTGGGGACAGGGTGGCACAGATACGCAGTATTTT.

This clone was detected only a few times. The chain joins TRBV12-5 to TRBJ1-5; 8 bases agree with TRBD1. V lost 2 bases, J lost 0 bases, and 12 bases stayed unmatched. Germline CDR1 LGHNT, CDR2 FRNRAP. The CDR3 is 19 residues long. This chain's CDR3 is CASGLFIDRGFYSNQPQHF. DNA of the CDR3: TGTGCTAGTGGTTTGTTTATCGACAGGGGCTTTTATAGCAATCAGCCCCAGCATTTT.

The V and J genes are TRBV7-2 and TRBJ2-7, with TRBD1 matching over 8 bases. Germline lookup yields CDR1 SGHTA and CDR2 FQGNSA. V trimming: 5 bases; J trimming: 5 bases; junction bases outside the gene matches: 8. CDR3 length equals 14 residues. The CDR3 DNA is TGTGCCAGCAGCCCGCAGGGGGCGCGGAACGAGCAGTACTTC. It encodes CASSPQGARNEQYF.

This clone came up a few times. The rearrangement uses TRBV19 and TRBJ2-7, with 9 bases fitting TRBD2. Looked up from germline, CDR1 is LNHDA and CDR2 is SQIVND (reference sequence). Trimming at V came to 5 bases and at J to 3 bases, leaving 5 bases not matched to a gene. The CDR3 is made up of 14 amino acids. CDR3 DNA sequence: TGTGCCAGTAGTGCTGGTAGCGGGGGCTACGAGCAGTACTTC. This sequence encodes CASSAGSGGYEQYF.

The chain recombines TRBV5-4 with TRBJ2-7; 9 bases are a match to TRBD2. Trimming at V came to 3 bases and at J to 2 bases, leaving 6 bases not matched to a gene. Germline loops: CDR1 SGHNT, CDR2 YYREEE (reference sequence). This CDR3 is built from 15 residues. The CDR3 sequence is CASSSPAGGAYEQYF. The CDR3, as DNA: TGTGCCAGCAGCTCCCCAGCGGGGGGAGCCTACGAGCAGTACTTC.

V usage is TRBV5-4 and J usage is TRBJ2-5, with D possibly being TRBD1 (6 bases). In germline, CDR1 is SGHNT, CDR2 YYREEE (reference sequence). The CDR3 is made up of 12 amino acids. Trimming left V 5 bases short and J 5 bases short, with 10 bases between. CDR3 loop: CASRIDRETQYF. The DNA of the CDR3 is TGTGCCAGCAGGATCGACAGGGAGACCCAGTACTTC.